This TCR beta chain comes out of a study of cytomegalovirus exposure and HLA in healthy donors. With 60 Vbeta and 13 Jbeta primers, the PCR was carried out. The method was immunoSEQ multiplex PCR; TCRdb's version includes in-frame clones alone and lacks a portion of them. The repertoire consists of 75,000 to 95,000 clones, with 78% occurring once and the leading ten covering 4.5% to 5.5%. This CDR3 is built from 13 residues. With 2 bases removed from V and 2 bases from J, the gap between germline ends came to 5 bases. Germline V gene sequence: CDR1 MNHEY, CDR2 SMNVEV (reference sequence). This chain uses TRBV27 with TRBJ2-3; D is undetermined. Sample: PBMCs. The clonotype originates from a woman aged 35 to 49 in good health and CMV-seropositive. CDR3 nucleotides: TGTGCCAGCAGTTTAGCGGCCACAGATACGCAGTATTTT. Residues: CASSLAATDTQYF.